The rows below give T cell receptor beta chains drawn from one sample of a study of shared clonotypes between healthy human individuals. Clones were sequenced by immunoSEQ multiplex PCR, and TCRdb holds only the in-frame ones, with some missing. There are around 2.5 million clones in the sample; approximately 93% occur only once, and around 0.4% lies in the top ten. Sequenced input: naive CD4+ T cells from PBMCs. The receptors stem from a man younger than 35 in good health. Some clones in this sample may be carry-over from other donors' samples. CDR3s include the opening cysteine and the closing phenylalanine or tryptophan. The order of the fields is D gene, V gene, J gene, clone size, CDR3 DNA, CDR3 protein. A D gene is named only where the DNA matches it firmly. Size values are once, few and many counts, or a class for expanded clones, and some rows have none.

>-|TRBV29-1|TRBJ1-1|few
TGCAGCGCCGGTGGATTGTGGACTGAAGCTTTCTTT
CSAGGLWTEAFF
>TRBD2|TRBV7-3|TRBJ2-1|few
TGTGCCAGCAGCCAGACTAGCGGGGGCTACAATGAGCAGTTCTTC
CASSQTSGGYNEQFF
>TRBD2|TRBV5-1|TRBJ2-2|-
TGCGCCAGCAGCCTCAGCGGTAGCGGGAGTTCCGGGGAGCTGTTTTTT
CASSLSGSGSSGELFF
>TRBD1|TRBV5-6|TRBJ1-5|-
TGTGCCAGCAGCCGCAGGGGGCTCGGCAATCAGCCCCAGCATTTT
CASSRRGLGNQPQHF
>-|TRBV18|TRBJ2-1|-
TGTGCCAGCTCACCGGACAGTTCCTACAATGAGCAGTTCTTC
CASSPDSSYNEQFF
>TRBD2|TRBV28|TRBJ2-3|-
TGTGCCAGCAGCAACAGACTAGCGGGAGGGTTAAATACGCAGTATTTT
CASSNRLAGGLNTQYF
>-|TRBV11-2|TRBJ1-3|-
TGTGCCAGCAGCTTAAGGCCTCGCTCTGGAAACACCATATATTTT
CASSLRPRSGNTIYF
>TRBD1|TRBV19|TRBJ2-2|-
TGTGCCAGTAGCCCGAACCGGGACAGGGGAGCGACCGGGGAGCTGTTTTTT
CASSPNRDRGATGELFF
>-|TRBV9|TRBJ1-6|once
TGTGCCAGCAGCGTTGAGGCTTACTATAATTCACCCCTCCACTTT
CASSVEAYYNSPLHF
>-|TRBV11-2|TRBJ2-7|-
TGTGCCAGCACCTTAATAGGACAGCACCGCTCCTACGAGCAGTACTTC
CASTLIGQHRSYEQYF
>-|TRBV28|TRBJ1-4|-
TGTGCCAGCAGTTTACCCGGAGTTAATGAAAAACTGTTTTTT
CASSLPGVNEKLFF
>-|TRBV2|TRBJ1-1|-
TGTGCCAGCAGTGAAGGGGGCCCGTCTGAAGCTTTCTTT
CASSEGGPSEAFF
>TRBD2|TRBV5-1|TRBJ2-5|-
TGCGCCAGCAGCTTGGCCGCTAGCGGTGGAGAGACCCAGTACTTC
CASSLAASGGETQYF
>TRBD1|TRBV5-8|TRBJ2-7|-
TGTGCCAGCAGCTCAAGGACAGGCACTAACGAGCAGTACTTC
CASSSRTGTNEQYF
>TRBD1|TRBV5-1|TRBJ2-2|-
TGCGCCAGCAGCCAAGGGGGCCTGAACACCGGGGAGCTGTTTTTT
CASSQGGLNTGELFF
>-|TRBV9|TRBJ2-3|-
TGTGCCAGCAGCGTACGCGATACGCAGTATTTT
CASSVRDTQYF
>-|TRBV6-6|TRBJ2-7|-
TGTGCCAGCAGTTACTCTCCGGGCTCGAGCGAGCAGTACTTC
CASSYSPGSSEQYF
>-|TRBV19|TRBJ2-6|-
TGTGCCAGTGCTGGCAGCTTTATCTCTGGGGCCAACGTCCTGACTTTC
CASAGSFISGANVLTF
>-|TRBV30|TRBJ1-1|-
TGTGCCTGGAGTGTAGTGAAGGAAGCTTTCTTT
CAWSVVKEAFF
>TRBD1|TRBV15|TRBJ1-2|once
TGTGCCACCAGCAGAGATTTTCAGGGGGCTAACTATGGCTACACCTTC
CATSRDFQGANYGYTF
>TRBD1|TRBV9|TRBJ2-1|-
TGTGCCAGCAGCGTATATCTCGACAGGGGGCGCAGCGAGCAGTTCTTC
CASSVYLDRGRSEQFF
>TRBD1|TRBV2|TRBJ1-5|once
TGTGCCAGTAAGACAGGGGGAAACAATCAGCCCCAGCATTTT
CASKTGGNNQPQHF
>-|TRBV5-6|TRBJ2-5|-
TGTGCCAGCAGCTTCGGGCAGCAAGAGACCCAGTACTTC
CASSFGQQETQYF
>TRBD2|TRBV9|TRBJ2-1|-
TGTGCCAGCAGCGCCCTTTGGACTAGCAAAAACCCCAATGAGCAGTTCTTC
CASSALWTSKNPNEQFF
>TRBD1|TRBV28|TRBJ2-7|-
TGTGCCAGCAGTTTACCAGGGGGAGCCGAGCAGTACTTC
CASSLPGGAEQYF
>TRBD1|TRBV6-5|TRBJ2-7|-
TGTGCCAGCTCCTCGGGACAGGGAACCTACGAGCAGTACTTC
CASSSGQGTYEQYF
>-|TRBV5-1|TRBJ2-5|-
TGCGCCAGCAGCCCAGGGGGACTCCAAGAGACCCAGTACTTC
CASSPGGLQETQYF
>-|TRBV5-6|TRBJ1-5|-
TGTGCCAGCAGCTTGGGGCACAATCAGCCCCAGCATTTT
CASSLGHNQPQHF
>-|TRBV6-1|TRBJ2-1|-
TGTGCCAGCAGTGATCGTGCAGGGGGGCTCAGTGAGCAGTTCTTC
CASSDRAGGLSEQFF
>-|TRBV4-1|TRBJ1-1|few
TGCGCCAGCAGCCAACCCCTCAGAGGCACTGAAGCTTTCTTT
CASSQPLRGTEAFF
>-|TRBV28|TRBJ2-4|-
TGTGCCAGCACTGGTGAAGCGGACATTCAGTACTTC
CASTGEADIQYF
>TRBD2|TRBV5-6|TRBJ2-1|-
TGTGCCAGCAGCTTCGCCCTGACTAGCGGAGTATACAATGAGCAGTTCTTC
CASSFALTSGVYNEQFF
>TRBD1|TRBV5-4|TRBJ1-3|-
TGTGCCAGCAGCTCACCGGGACAGGGGAAAGGAAACACCATATATTTT
CASSSPGQGKGNTIYF
>-|TRBV10-3|TRBJ1-5|-
TGTGCCATCAGTGAGTGGGGGGGCAGTGTCTATCAGCCCCAGCATTTT
CAISEWGGSVYQPQHF
>-|TRBV30|TRBJ2-7|-
TGTGCCTGGATCCCGGGGGCGGATAAAGGCGAGCAGTACTTC
CAWIPGADKGEQYF
>-|TRBV7-2|TRBJ1-1|few
TGTGCCAGCAGCTCCCAGTGGGGGGCGGACACTGAAGCTTTCTTT
CASSSQWGADTEAFF
>-|TRBV5-8|TRBJ2-3|-
TGTGCCAGCAGCCCAGCCTGGCAGGGTGGAAGAGATACGCAGTATTTT
CASSPAWQGGRDTQYF
>-|TRBV19|TRBJ2-3|-
TGTGCCAGTAGGGACAGAGCCCCAGATACGCAGTATTTT
CASRDRAPDTQYF
>-|TRBV19|TRBJ1-5|-
TGTGCCAGTAGTGTACCCGGAAGACAGCCGGATTTT
CASSVPGRQPDF
>-|TRBV29-1|TRBJ2-2|-
TGCAGCGTTGTTGTGAGGAACACCGGGGAGCTGTTTTTT
CSVVVRNTGELFF
>-|TRBV27|TRBJ2-7|-
TGTGCCAGCAGTTCCAGGGCCGCAGTTACTTACGAGCAGTACTTC
CASSSRAAVTYEQYF
>-|TRBV5-8|TRBJ1-5|-
TGTGCCAGCAGCTTGGTACGGACAGCTCTAGAGGGTGGCAATCAGCCCCAGCATTTT
CASSLVRTALEGGNQPQHF
>TRBD1|TRBV7-2|TRBJ2-7|-
TGTGCCAGCAGCACCCAGGGACAGCACTACGAGCAGTACTTC
CASSTQGQHYEQYF
>TRBD2|TRBV7-7|TRBJ2-5|-
TGTGCCAGCAGCTTGCGACTAGCGGGGGCAGAGACCCAGTACTTC
CASSLRLAGAETQYF
>-|TRBV27|TRBJ1-2|-
TGTGCCAGCAGTTTACTCCGGGACCCTTATGGCTACACCTTC
CASSLLRDPYGYTF
>-|TRBV4-1|TRBJ2-7|-
TGCGCCAGCAGCCAAGGCATAGTACAGGGCTACGAGCAGTACTTC
CASSQGIVQGYEQYF
>-|TRBV6-5|TRBJ2-1|-
TGTGCCACCACACCCCCCCGGGGGCTTTACAATGAGCAGTTCTTC
CATTPPRGLYNEQFF
>-|TRBV28|TRBJ1-1|-
TGTGCCAGCAGTTCCCATCCAGGGGTTGGGACACTGAACCACTTCTTT
CASSSHPGVGTLNHFF
>TRBD2|TRBV2|TRBJ2-7|-
TGTGCCAGCAGTCCCGGGACTAGCGGCTACTACGAGCAGTACTTC
CASSPGTSGYYEQYF
>-|TRBV2|TRBJ2-2|-
TGTGCCAGCCGCGGCCAGTCGGTCGGGGAGCTGTTTTTT
CASRGQSVGELFF
>TRBD2|TRBV7-6|TRBJ2-1|-
TGTGCCAGCACCACCCGACTAGCGGGAGGGTACAATGAGCAGTTCTTC
CASTTRLAGGYNEQFF
>TRBD2|TRBV11-3|TRBJ2-7|-
TGTGCCAGCAGCCTGGGGGGGGGAAGCTCCTACGAGCAGTACTTC
CASSLGGGSSYEQYF